The 14 T cell receptor beta chains given below trace back to one sample, sequenced in a study of T cell responses to AZD1222 COVID-19 vaccine (dated by TCRdb to about 2021). The time point label for this specimen denotes: baseline before first vaccination. Receptors were amplified or captured by the immunoSEQ multiplex PCR assay. TCRdb re-hosts the immuneACCESS table, in-frame sequences only. Its copies lack some clones; in the studies checked, an unresolved V gene accounts for under half of them, and the cause for the rest is not known. The sample table holds 100,000 to 120,000 clones, of which 70% to 90% were seen once. Of the sample, roughly 3.2% is held by the ten largest clones. Sample: peripheral blood, taken on day 0 of AZD1222 vaccination. The source of these receptors is an adult in good health.

CDR3 bases: TGTGCCAGTAGTACAGATGGGGACAGCCCCAATCAGCCCCAGCATTTT. Translation gives CASSTDGDSPNQPQHF. The V call is TRBV19, the J call TRBJ1-5; 7 positions agree with TRBD1. J lost 3 bases, V lost 4 bases, and 9 bases had no gene match. The CDR3 covers 16 residues. Germline V gene lookup returns CDR1 LNHDA and CDR2 SQIVND (reference sequence).

This clone was picked up one time. This chain links TRBV28 with TRBJ2-7; D may be TRBD1 (6 bases). Germline loops: CDR1 MDHEN, CDR2 SYDVKM. This CDR3 is 14 amino acids long. The V end was cut by 7 bases, the J end by 0 bases, with 13 bases between. As DNA, the CDR3 is TGTGCCAGCATACCGGCAGGGGACTCCTACGAGCAGTACTTC. As protein: CASIPAGDSYEQYF.

The chain joins TRBV19 to TRBJ1-5, with 7 nucleotides matching TRBD1. The V and J ends lost 0 bases and 2 bases, in that order; junction bases with no gene match: 7. Germline V lookup: CDR1 LNHDA, CDR2 SQIVND (reference sequence). The CDR3 extends over 17 amino acids. As DNA, the CDR3 is TGTGCCAGTAGTATAGATTTGACAGGGTGGGGCAATCAGCCCCAGCATTTT. Translation: CASSIDLTGWGNQPQHF.

The chain is built from TRBV18 and TRBJ1-5, with D hard to call. CDR1 is KGHSH, CDR2 LQKENI, per germline. The CDR3 runs 14 residues. V was shortened by 1 base and J by 11 bases, with 15 bases between the two germline ends. Written as DNA, the CDR3 is TGTGCCAGCTCACCACAGGCCGAAGTTGAGGCCCAGCATTTT. Translation gives CASSPQAEVEAQHF. Full variable domain (outside the CDR3, taken from reference TRBV18 and TRBJ1-5): NAGVMQNPRHLVRRRGQEARLRCSPMKGHSHVYWYRQLPEEGLKFMVYLQKENIIDESGMPKERFSAEFPKEGPSILRIQQVVRGDSAAYFCASSPQAEVEAQHFGDGTRLSIL.

The chain combines TRBV27 with TRBJ1-2, with 7 positions matching TRBD1. With V trimmed by 3 bases and J by 8 bases, 6 bases remained unmatched. From germline, CDR1 is MNHEY and CDR2 SMNVEV (reference sequence). This CDR3 has 13 residues. The CDR3 nucleotides read TGTGCCAGCAGTTTCGACAGGGCGATGGGCTACACCTTC. It encodes CASSFDRAMGYTF.

This clone was counted between two and nine times. Other DNA sequences in the same sample also yield this CDR3. The chain couples TRBV28 to TRBJ1-1; unclear D gene. This CDR3 is 11 amino acids long. V lost 6 bases and J 8 bases, leaving 10 bases between the germline ends. Germline V gene data show CDR1 as MDHEN and CDR2 as SYDVKM. CDR3 DNA sequence: TGTGCCAGCAGCTCCGCCTCCGAAGCTTTCTTT. Protein sequence: CASSSASEAFF.

This clone has just one count. The chain employs TRBV15 and TRBJ2-1, with 11 bases lining up with TRBD2. The V segment lost 0 bases and the J segment 0 bases; nucleotides outside the gene matches: 4. Germline-derived CDR1 and CDR2 are LNHNV and YYDKDF (reference sequence). CDR3 size: 18 residues. In DNA form, the CDR3 reads TGTGCCACCAGCAGAGAGGGGACTAGCGGCTACTCCTACAATGAGCAGTTCTTC. Its translation: CATSREGTSGYSYNEQFF.

The rearrangement joins TRBV7-2 to TRBJ1-2, with a weak D call TRBD1 (5 bases). V shed 8 bases and J shed 6 bases, with 16 bases lying between them. Germline loops: CDR1 SGHTA, CDR2 FQGNSA. CDR3 length: 13 residues. The CDR3 DNA sequence: TGTGCCAGCGATTCGGGGGGATTGAATGGCTACACCTTC. Translating gives CASDSGGLNGYTF.

This clone was seen a handful of times. The CDR3 region is CASSLVATSGHTYF. In DNA form, the CDR3 reads TGTGCCAGCAGCTTAGTGGCTACCAGCGGACACACCTACTTC. V is TRBV7-8 and J is TRBJ2-7, with D tentatively TRBD1 or TRBD2 (5 bases each). Germline V gene data show CDR1 as SGHVS and CDR2 as FQNEAQ. The CDR3 runs 14 residues. The germline V and J ends were trimmed by 1 base and 13 bases, with 20 bases remaining between them.

The chain employs TRBV14 and TRBJ1-4, with TRBD1 identical over 8 bases. The J segment lost 8 bases and the V segment lost 4 bases, leaving 9 bases of the junction unmatched. The CDR3 runs 15 residues. CDR1 and CDR2 from the germline V gene are SGHDN and FVKESK. The CDR3 loop reads CASSRSTGADEKLFF. Here the CDR3 DNA reads TGTGCCAGCAGCCGCTCGACAGGGGCTGACGAAAAACTGTTTTTT.

The rearrangement joins TRBV9 to TRBJ2-5; D possibly matches TRBD1 or TRBD2 (5 bases each). The length of the CDR3 is 16 residues. The germline V and J ends were trimmed by 2 bases and 0 bases, with 14 bases remaining between them. Germline loops: CDR1 SGDLS, CDR2 YYNGEE. CDR3 amino acids: CASSVQGALHQETQYF. In nucleotides, the CDR3 is TGTGCCAGCAGCGTTCAGGGAGCGTTACACCAAGAGACCCAGTACTTC. The variable domain in full, with the rest retrieved from reference TRBV9 and TRBJ2-5, is DSGVTQTPKHLITATGQRVTLRCSPRSGDLSVYWYQQSLDQGLQFLIQYYNGEERAKGNILERFSAQQFPDLHSELNLSSLELGDSALYFCASSVQGALHQETQYFGPGTRLLVL.

V and J are TRBV5-1 and TRBJ2-1, with 7 bases lining up with TRBD2. The CDR3 consists of 15 residues. Germline loops: CDR1 SGHRS, CDR2 YFSETQ. V trimming: 4 bases; J trimming: 6 bases; junction bases outside the gene matches: 10. The chain's CDR3 is CASSLTTSVANEQFF. DNA for the CDR3: TGCGCCAGCAGCCTCACTACTAGCGTTGCCAATGAGCAGTTCTTC. The full variable domain, completed using reference TRBV5-1 and TRBJ2-1, is KAGVTQTPRYLIKTRGQQVTLSCSPISGHRSVSWYQQTPGQGLQFLFEYFSETQRNKGNFPGRFSGRQFSNSRSEMNVSTLELGDSALYLCASSLTTSVANEQFFGPGTRLTVL.

The chain links TRBV5-6 to TRBJ2-3; D is unresolved. V gave up 4 bases and J gave up 3 bases, with 3 bases separating them. From germline, CDR1 is SGHDT and CDR2 YYEEEE. This CDR3 region has 11 residues. The CDR3 DNA reads TGTGCCAGCAGCCTGACAGATACGCAGTATTTT. This codes for CASSLTDTQYF.

The V and J genes are TRBV11-2 and TRBJ1-5, with TRBD1 as a possible D gene (6 bases). CDR3 length equals 17 residues. Trimming pared 5 bases from V and 2 bases from J, leaving 19 bases between. Germline lookup yields CDR1 SGHAT and CDR2 FQNNGV. The CDR3 loop is CASSPGVGVRGNQPQHF. The CDR3, as DNA: TGTGCCAGCAGCCCAGGGGTCGGAGTACGAGGCAATCAGCCCCAGCATTTT.